In this sample, the clone carrying this TCR beta chain turned up once. The CDR3 extends over 17 amino acids. V lost 0 bases and J lost 1, with 13 bases in between. Germline V gene lookup returns CDR1 LGHNA and CDR2 YNFKEQ. Assay used: immunoSEQ multiplex PCR; TCRdb lists only in-frame clones, some missing. Here the sample spans some 49,000 clones, roughly 93% being singletons. These data originate in a study of T cell changes during pregnancy in multiple sclerosis. V gene TRBV4-2 combines with J gene TRBJ1-5; D gene uncertain. This sequence originates from a female donor in good health, enrolled as a control in a pregnancy study. The sequenced sample was CD4+ T cells from peripheral blood mononuclear cells, obtained in the second trimester of pregnancy. The CDR3 DNA is TGTGCCAGCAGCCAAGATACGGGTGGAGGGAGCAATCAGCCCCAGCATTTT. Protein product: CASSQDTGGGSNQPQHF.